This T cell receptor (beta chain) was sequenced during a study of siplizumab effects on memory and regulatory T cells. An approximately six-day coculture at 37°C was performed with the mixed lymphocyte reaction cells. The CDR3 has 15 residues. The V gene's germline CDR1 is MGHRA and CDR2 YSYEKL. A word on this clone: Its antigen is still unknown. At one of its ends the junction is not consistent with the germline gene, which may arise from a read error.

Clones were sequenced by immunoSEQ multiplex PCR, and TCRdb holds only the in-frame ones, with some missing. The repertoire holds nearly 20,000 clones, with around 43% as singletons. The material sequenced was CFSE-low (dividing) CD4+ T cells sorted from an allogeneic mixed lymphocyte reaction. This clonotype was obtained from a human donor in good health; the cells came from an allogeneic mixed lymphocyte reaction. Some clones in this sample may be carry-over from other donors' samples. The gene calls are TRBV4-1 and TRBJ2-1; 12 nucleotides match TRBD2. The CDR3 DNA sequence: TGCGCCGGCAGCCGAGAGGGACTAGCGGGCGGTGAGCAGTTCTTC. Translated, it gives CAGSREGLAGGEQFF.